A single sample is the source of the 27 T cell receptor beta chains below, sequenced in a study of CD8+ T cells in alopecia areata. Reverse transcribed after extraction, RNA yielded cDNA as the sequencing template. Assay: immunoSEQ multiplex PCR; the TCRdb copy retains only in-frame clones and omits some. The sample records fewer than 100,000 clones, about 45% being singletons. The sample taken for sequencing was CD4+ T cells sorted from blood. The receptors were gathered from a human donor with alopecia areata.

This clone turned up a few times. This chain connects TRBV28 to TRBJ2-1, with D perhaps matching TRBD1 or TRBD2 (5 bases each). From germline, CDR1 is MDHEN and CDR2 SYDVKM. The V gene lost 5 bases and the J gene lost 4 bases, with 12 bases spanning the gap. The CDR3 contains 14 residues. The CDR3 region is CASSPGSGYNEQFF. CDR3 bases: TGTGCCAGCAGTCCAGGGAGCGGTTACAATGAGCAGTTCTTC.

The chain recombines TRBV27 with TRBJ2-2; D is unclear. CDR1 is MNHEY, CDR2 SMNVEV, per germline (reference sequence). Trimming removed 1 base at V and 8 bases at J, with 5 bases between. The CDR3 has 12 amino acids. CDR3 sequence (DNA): TGTGCCAGCAGTTTATGGGGAGGGGAGCTGTTTTTT. Its protein product is CASSLWGGELFF.

The chain links TRBV30 to TRBJ2-7, with D possibly matching TRBD1 (5 bases). V was shortened by 1 base and J by 7 bases, with 11 bases between the two germline ends. Germline V lookup: CDR1 GTSNPN, CDR2 SVGIG (reference sequence). The CDR3 consists of 12 residues. CDR3 in amino acids: CAWSDRSGEQYF. The CDR3 region has the DNA TGTGCCTGGAGTGACAGGTCCGGGGAGCAGTACTTC.

This clone showed up just a few times. The chain is built from TRBV29-1 and TRBJ2-7, with D perhaps matching TRBD1 (5 bases). Trimming left V 3 bases short and J 0 bases short, with 12 bases between. The CDR3 sequence is 14 residues long. Germline V gene data show CDR1 as SQVTM and CDR2 as ANQGSEA. The CDR3 sequence: CSVDEKGNSYEQYF. CDR3 DNA: TGCAGCGTTGATGAGAAGGGGAACTCCTACGAGCAGTACTTC.

V usage is TRBV25-1 and J usage is TRBJ1-1; D is uncertain. Per germline, CDR1 MGHDK and CDR2 SYGVNS. The ends were cut back, 6 bases at V and 8 bases at J, with 16 bases in the middle. The CDR3 extends over 13 amino acids. CDR3 region: CASSQARFKEAFF. As DNA, the CDR3 is TGTGCCAGCAGCCAGGCGAGGTTTAAAGAAGCTTTCTTT.

This clone has just a few counts. The rearrangement links TRBV29-1 to TRBJ2-6; D gene ambiguous. This CDR3 region has 13 residues. The germline CDR1 and CDR2 sequences are SQVTM and ANQGSEA. Between the trimmed V and J ends, which lost 5 bases and 4 bases, there was a span of 9 bases. CDR3 nucleotide sequence: TGCAGCGTTTTGCTTACCGGGGCCAACGTCCTGACTTTC. Translating it yields CSVLLTGANVLTF.

This clone was picked up a small number of times. The chain has TRBV29-1 and TRBJ1-1; D is perhaps TRBD1 (6 bases). The CDR3 is 13 amino acids. The germline gives CDR1 SQVTM, CDR2 ANQGSEA. The ends were cut back, 6 bases at V and 3 bases at J, with 14 bases in the middle. As DNA, the CDR3 is TGCAGCGTCAAGAGGGGGGGAGACACTGAAGCTTTCTTT. Amino acid sequence: CSVKRGGDTEAFF.

This clone was found a few times. This chain joins TRBV28 and TRBJ2-3; D is unclear. With 6 bases removed from V and 6 bases from J, the gap between germline ends came to 10 bases. This CDR3 region has 12 residues. Germline V lookup: CDR1 MDHEN, CDR2 SYDVKM. This chain's CDR3 is CASSSPADTQYF. DNA of the CDR3: TGTGCCAGCAGCTCTCCCGCGGATACGCAGTATTTT.

This clone turned up a few times. The chain has TRBV29-1 and TRBJ2-7, with a weak D call TRBD1 (6 bases). The CDR3 contains 13 residues. The germline CDR1 and CDR2 sequences are SQVTM and ANQGSEA. Trimming left V 3 bases short and J 4 bases short, with 13 bases between. CDR3 in DNA: TGCAGCGTTGAGCACTGGGGGCCTTACGAGCAGTACTTC. Its translation is CSVEHWGPYEQYF.

V is TRBV30 and J is TRBJ2-6; D assignment may be TRBD1 or TRBD2 (5 bases each). CDR1 and CDR2 from the germline V gene are GTSNPN and SVGIG (reference sequence). The CDR3 totals 15 residues. With 0 bases removed from V and 4 bases from J, the gap between germline ends came to 10 bases. CDR3 protein: CAWSVPGAGANVLTF. The CDR3 nucleotides are TGTGCCTGGAGTGTACCCGGGGCCGGGGCCAACGTCCTGACTTTC.

The chain links TRBV28 to TRBJ2-1, with 7 bases identical to TRBD1. The length of the CDR3 is 15 residues. Germline loops: CDR1 MDHEN, CDR2 SYDVKM. The trim removed 5 bases at V and 5 bases at J, leaving 9 bases unmatched. The CDR3: CASSLRQGFDNEQFF. The CDR3 DNA reads as TGTGCCAGCAGTCTTCGACAGGGTTTTGACAATGAGCAGTTCTTC.

The chain couples TRBV5-1 to TRBJ2-1; tentatively, D is TRBD2 (8 bases). The CDR3 is 15 amino acids. Germline V gene lookup returns CDR1 SGHRS and CDR2 YFSETQ. The germline V and J ends were trimmed by 4 bases and 3 bases, with 14 bases remaining between them. CDR3 sequence: CASSRGGTDYNEQFF. As DNA, the CDR3 is TGCGCCAGCAGCCGCGGGGGGACAGACTACAATGAGCAGTTCTTC.

This clone was detected only once. The J gene is TRBJ1-6, the V gene TRBV30; 7 bases align to TRBD1. J gave up 6 bases and V 7 bases, and 3 bases lay outside the gene matches. The length of the CDR3 is 12 residues. Germline-derived CDR1 and CDR2 are GTSNPN and SVGIG (reference sequence). DNA of the CDR3: TGTGCCTTGACAGGGAGTAATTCACCCCTCCACTTT. Amino acid sequence: CALTGSNSPLHF.

This clone was seen just once. This chain joins TRBV29-1 and TRBJ2-5, with 9 bases lining up with TRBD2. This CDR3 is 16 amino acids long. The germline CDR1 and CDR2 sequences are SQVTM and ANQGSEA. V dropped 6 bases and J dropped 3; count of bases not matched to a gene: 14. DNA of the CDR3: TGCAGCGTCTTCAGCGGGGGGTCTTTGACCGAAGAGACCCAGTACTTC. It yields the protein CSVFSGGSLTEETQYF.

The rearrangement joins TRBV29-1 to TRBJ1-2; no clear D gene. With 4 bases removed from V and 4 bases from J, the gap between germline ends came to 10 bases. CDR3 length equals 12 residues. Germline assignment: CDR1 SQVTM and CDR2 ANQGSEA. CDR3 sequence reads: CSVAVVAYGYTF. DNA for the CDR3: TGCAGCGTTGCCGTCGTCGCCTATGGCTACACCTTC.

J is TRBJ1-1 and V is TRBV29-1; D is perhaps TRBD1 (5 bases). The CDR3 loop spans 13 amino acids. Germline V gene data show CDR1 as SQVTM and CDR2 as ANQGSEA. Between the trimmed V and J ends, which lost 6 bases and 2 bases, there was a span of 13 bases. The CDR3 DNA follows: TGCAGCGTCTCCTTCGGGGGTAACACTGAAGCTTTCTTT. Translation gives CSVSFGGNTEAFF.

The CDR3, as DNA: TGCGCCAGCAGCCAAGATTTGGCCCCCAGCCCCCCAGATACGCAGTATTTT. Protein: CASSQDLAPSPPDTQYF. This chain joins TRBV4-1 and TRBJ2-3; D is uncertain. Trimming took 0 bases from V and 4 from J, leaving 17 bases between them. The CDR3 runs 17 residues. Germline CDR1 reads MGHRA; CDR2 reads YSYEKL.

The chain links TRBV28 to TRBJ2-7; 10 bases match TRBD2. CDR1 is MDHEN and CDR2 is SYDVKM in the germline V gene. Unmatched junction bases numbered 7, after V lost 4 bases and J lost 1 base. This CDR3 contains 16 residues. Here the CDR3 reads CASSSTGLASSYEQYF. The CDR3 bases are TGTGCCAGCAGTTCGACGGGACTAGCGTCTTCCTACGAGCAGTACTTC.

V usage is TRBV27 and J usage is TRBJ2-1, with D possibly being TRBD1 (5 bases). The CDR3 runs 15 residues. V was pared by 0 bases and J by 4 bases, with 10 bases between. In germline, CDR1 is MNHEY, CDR2 SMNVEV (reference sequence). CDR3: CASSLSSAGYNEQFF. DNA for the CDR3: TGTGCCAGCAGTTTATCTTCCGCAGGGTACAATGAGCAGTTCTTC.

This clone was counted a single time. CDR3 amino acids: CAWSHPRAPREQYF. For the CDR3, the DNA is TGTGCCTGGAGTCACCCCAGGGCACCGAGGGAGCAGTACTTC. J is TRBJ2-7 and V is TRBV30; TRBD1 is a possible D gene (5 bases). V was clipped by 2 bases and J by 7 bases, with 18 bases between them. The CDR3 is made up of 14 amino acids. The germline CDR1 and CDR2 sequences are GTSNPN and SVGIG (reference sequence).

The chain is built from TRBV6-6 and TRBJ1-3, with D perhaps TRBD1 (6 bases). This CDR3 is 13 amino acids long. The V and J ends lost 4 bases and 8 bases respectively, with 12 bases between them. In germline, CDR1 is MNHNY, CDR2 SVGAGI (reference sequence). CDR3 sequence (DNA): TGTGCCAGCAGTTCAAACAGGGCGGACACCATATATTTT. Translated, it gives CASSSNRADTIYF.

V is TRBV23-1 and J is TRBJ1-2; D is unresolved. TRBV23-1 carries the ORF label, with uncertain function. Trimming removed 1 base from V and 5 bases from J, with 11 bases in between. The CDR3 runs to 14 residues. CDR3 in amino acids: CASSQWGTAYGYTF. The CDR3 region has the DNA TGCGCCAGCAGTCAATGGGGAACGGCTTATGGCTACACCTTC.

V and J are TRBV30 and TRBJ2-5; D gene ambiguous. The CDR3 has 12 amino acids. V lost 5 bases, J lost 2 bases, and 9 bases lay in between. Germline V gene data show CDR1 as GTSNPN and CDR2 as SVGIG (reference sequence). This chain's CDR3 is CAWRLQQETQYF. The CDR3 DNA reads as TGTGCCTGGCGGTTACAGCAAGAGACCCAGTACTTC.

This chain links TRBV29-1 with TRBJ2-2, with TRBD2 matching over 11 bases. This CDR3 has 16 amino acids. V dropped 4 bases and J dropped 0; count of bases not matched to a gene: 4. Germline V gene lookup returns CDR1 SQVTM and CDR2 ANQGSEA. CDR3 in DNA: TGCAGCGTTGGGCTAGCGGGAGGCGCGAACACCGGGGAGCTGTTTTTT. Its translation is CSVGLAGGANTGELFF.

DNA of the CDR3: TGCAGCACAACCCCTAGGGAGAACACCGGGGAGCTGTTTTTT. This sequence encodes CSTTPRENTGELFF. The chain combines TRBV29-1 with TRBJ2-2; no clear D gene. Germline CDR1 SQVTM, CDR2 ANQGSEA. The CDR3 runs to 14 residues. Trimming took 8 bases from V and 1 from J, leaving 14 bases between them.

The V and J genes are TRBV30 and TRBJ1-2; the D is unclear. Trimming stripped 5 bases from V and 1 base from J, with 17 bases between. This CDR3 has 15 residues. Germline V gives CDR1 GTSNPN, CDR2 SVGIG (reference sequence). The CDR3 spells CAWFPQRVYNYGYTF. The CDR3 nucleotides are TGTGCCTGGTTCCCCCAACGGGTATATAACTATGGCTACACCTTC.

This chain joins TRBV28 and TRBJ2-6, with 12 bases matching TRBD1. The germline V gene has CDR1 MDHEN and CDR2 SYDVKM. The CDR3 sequence is 17 residues long. V was pared by 5 bases and J by 3 bases, with 5 bases of the junction left unmatched. Here the CDR3 reads CASSHRDRGLGANVLTF. The CDR3 nucleotides read TGTGCCAGCAGTCACCGGGACAGGGGGCTTGGGGCCAACGTCCTGACTTTC. The complete variable domain, with remaining parts taken from reference TRBV28 and TRBJ2-6, reads DVKVTQSSRYLVKRTGEKVFLECVQDMDHENMFWYRQDPGLGLRLIYFSYDVKMKEKGDIPEGYSVSREKKERFSLILESASTNQTSMYLCASSHRDRGLGANVLTFGAGSRLTVL.